The clone carrying this T cell receptor (beta chain) was detected once. Seattle researchers signed up patients amid active infection and tracked them longitudinally. The sample is drawn from a study of blood T cell repertoires in COVID-19. In the study overall: T cells, B-cell-depleted T cells, or PBMCs provided the cDNA or gDNA that served as material.

Original processing notes: Amplification of reference gene primers was used by the study to estimate nucleated cell counts. Clones were sequenced by immunoSEQ multiplex PCR, and TCRdb holds only the in-frame ones, with some missing. V and J calls and clone size are copied from that table; D and trimming were computed from the DNA. The profile shows 150,000 to 180,000 clones, approximately 85% of them singletons. The ends were cut back, 8 bases at V and 6 bases at J, with 11 bases in the middle. CDR3 length: 13 amino acids. Germline lookup yields CDR1 LNHDA and CDR2 SQIVND (reference sequence). This rearrangement joins TRBV19 to TRBJ1-6; a weak D match, TRBD1 (6 bases). The sequenced sample was peripheral blood. The clonotype was recovered from a man between 60 and 75 years old with COVID-19, enrolled during active disease. The CDR3 loop reads CASGDRTNSPLHF. The DNA for the CDR3 is TGTGCCAGTGGAGACAGGACTAATTCACCCCTCCACTTT. Supplemented by reference TRBV19 and TRBJ1-6, the full variable domain reads DGGITQSPKYLFRKEGQNVTLSCEQNLNHDAMYWYRQDPGQGLRLIYYSQIVNDFQKGDIAEGYSVSREKKESFPLTVTSAQKNPTAFYLCASGDRTNSPLHFGNGTRLTVT.